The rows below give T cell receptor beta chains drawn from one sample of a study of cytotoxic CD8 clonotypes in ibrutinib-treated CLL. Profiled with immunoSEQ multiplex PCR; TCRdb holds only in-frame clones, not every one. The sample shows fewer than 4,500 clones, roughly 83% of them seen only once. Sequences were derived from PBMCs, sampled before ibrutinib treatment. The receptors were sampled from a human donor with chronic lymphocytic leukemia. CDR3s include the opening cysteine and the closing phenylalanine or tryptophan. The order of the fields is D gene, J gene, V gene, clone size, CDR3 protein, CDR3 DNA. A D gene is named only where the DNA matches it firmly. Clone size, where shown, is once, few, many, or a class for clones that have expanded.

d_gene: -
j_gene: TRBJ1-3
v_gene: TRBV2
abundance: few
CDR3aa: CASSDLVGGNTIYF
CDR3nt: TGTGCCAGCAGTGACTTGGTGGGAGGAAACACCATATATTTT

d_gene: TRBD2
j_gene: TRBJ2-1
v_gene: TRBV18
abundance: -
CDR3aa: CASSDSSGMDEQFF
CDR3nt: TGTGCCAGCTCCGACTCTAGCGGGATGGATGAGCAGTTCTTC

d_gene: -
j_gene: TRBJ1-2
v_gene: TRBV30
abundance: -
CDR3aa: CAWSEDAGNYGYTF
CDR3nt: TGTGCCTGGAGTGAGGACGCAGGGAACTATGGCTACACCTTC

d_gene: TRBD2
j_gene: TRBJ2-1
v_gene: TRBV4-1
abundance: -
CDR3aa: CASSQETASGGNEQFF
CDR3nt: TGCGCCAGCAGCCAAGAAACGGCTAGCGGGGGCAATGAGCAGTTCTTC

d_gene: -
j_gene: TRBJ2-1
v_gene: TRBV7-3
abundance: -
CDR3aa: CASSRGPSGNEQFF
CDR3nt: TGTGCCAGCAGCCGGGGGCCTAGCGGCAATGAGCAGTTCTTC

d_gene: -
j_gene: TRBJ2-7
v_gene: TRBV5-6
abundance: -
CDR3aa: CASSSLGYEQYF
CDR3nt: TGTGCCAGCAGCTCCCTAGGCTACGAGCAGTACTTC

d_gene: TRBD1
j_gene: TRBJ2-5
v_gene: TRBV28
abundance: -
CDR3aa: CASSLDRGGLETQYF
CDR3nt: TGTGCCAGCAGCCTGGACAGGGGCGGGCTAGAGACCCAGTACTTC

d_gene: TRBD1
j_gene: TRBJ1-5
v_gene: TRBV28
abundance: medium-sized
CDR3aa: CASSPSPYADRVNPLAQHF
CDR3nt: TGTGCCAGCAGTCCGAGCCCCTACGCTGACAGGGTGAACCCCTTGGCCCAGCATTTT

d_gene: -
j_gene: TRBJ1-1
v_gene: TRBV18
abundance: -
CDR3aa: CASSPIGVKAFF
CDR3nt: TGTGCCAGCTCACCAATTGGTGTGAAAGCTTTCTTT

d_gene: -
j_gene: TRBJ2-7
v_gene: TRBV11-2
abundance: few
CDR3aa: CASRKTGYEQYF
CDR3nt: TGTGCCAGCAGAAAGACCGGCTACGAGCAGTACTTC

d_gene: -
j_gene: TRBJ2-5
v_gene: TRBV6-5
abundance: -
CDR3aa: CASSYLPDGETQYF
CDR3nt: TGTGCCAGCAGTTACTTGCCGGACGGGGAGACCCAGTACTTC

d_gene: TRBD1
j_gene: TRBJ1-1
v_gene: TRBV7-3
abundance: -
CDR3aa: CASSEQGANTEAFF
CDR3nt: TGTGCCAGCAGCGAACAGGGGGCCAACACTGAAGCTTTCTTT

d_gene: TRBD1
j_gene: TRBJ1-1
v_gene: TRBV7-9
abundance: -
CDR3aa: CASSPWDRGGGEAFF
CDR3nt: TGTGCCAGCAGCCCATGGGACAGGGGAGGGGGTGAAGCTTTCTTT

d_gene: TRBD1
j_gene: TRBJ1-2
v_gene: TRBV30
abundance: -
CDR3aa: CAWNPRTGGELYGYTF
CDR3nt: TGTGCCTGGAACCCACGGACAGGTGGAGAACTCTATGGCTACACCTTC

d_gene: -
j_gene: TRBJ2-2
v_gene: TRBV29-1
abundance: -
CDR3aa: CSVVVRAEHSNTGELFF
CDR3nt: TGCAGCGTTGTAGTCCGGGCGGAACATTCGAACACCGGGGAGCTGTTTTTT

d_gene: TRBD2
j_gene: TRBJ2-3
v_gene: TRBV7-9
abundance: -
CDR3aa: CANTGTSGGRLTDTQYF
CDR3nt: TGTGCCAATACCGGGACTAGCGGAGGCCGACTCACAGATACGCAGTATTTT

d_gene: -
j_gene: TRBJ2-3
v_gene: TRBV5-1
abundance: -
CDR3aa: CASSVSRATDTQYF
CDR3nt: TGCGCCAGCAGTGTCTCCAGGGCGACAGATACGCAGTATTTT

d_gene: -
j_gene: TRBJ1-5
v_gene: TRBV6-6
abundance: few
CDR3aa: CAIRSTGNSNQPQHF
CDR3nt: TGTGCCATCAGGTCGACGGGCAATAGCAATCAGCCCCAGCATTTT

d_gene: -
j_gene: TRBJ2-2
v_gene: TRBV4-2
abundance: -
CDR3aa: CASSRTGTKNTGELFF
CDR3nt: TGTGCCAGCAGCCGCACCGGGACAAAGAACACCGGGGAGCTGTTTTTT

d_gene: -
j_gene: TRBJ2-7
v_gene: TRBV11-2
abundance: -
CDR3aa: CASSLGKNEQYF
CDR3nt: TGTGCCAGCAGCTTAGGGAAGAACGAGCAGTACTTC

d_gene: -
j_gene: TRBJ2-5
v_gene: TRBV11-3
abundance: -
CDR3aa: CASSLGFRQGGETQYF
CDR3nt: TGTGCCAGCAGCTTAGGGTTCCGTCAGGGCGGAGAGACCCAGTACTTC

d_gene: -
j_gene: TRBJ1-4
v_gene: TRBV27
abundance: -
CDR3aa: CASSLYLNEKLFF
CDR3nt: TGTGCCAGCAGTTTATATCTAAATGAAAAACTGTTTTTT

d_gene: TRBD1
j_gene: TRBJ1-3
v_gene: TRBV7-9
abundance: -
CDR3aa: CASSPKGAGASSGNTIYF
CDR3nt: TGTGCCAGCAGTCCTAAGGGGGCAGGAGCCTCCTCTGGAAACACCATATATTTT

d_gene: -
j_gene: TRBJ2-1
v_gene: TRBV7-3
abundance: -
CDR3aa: CASSLSGTRPRSSYNEQFF
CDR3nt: TGTGCCAGCAGCTTATCCGGGACTCGCCCTAGAAGCTCCTACAATGAGCAGTTCTTC

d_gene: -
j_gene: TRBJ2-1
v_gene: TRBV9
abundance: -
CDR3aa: CASSGPRAEQFF
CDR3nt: TGTGCCAGCAGCGGCCCTAGGGCTGAGCAGTTCTTC

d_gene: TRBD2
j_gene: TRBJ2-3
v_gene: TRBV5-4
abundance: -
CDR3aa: CASSSGTMVNTQYF
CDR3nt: TGTGCCAGCAGCTCCGGGACTATGGTAAATACGCAGTATTTT

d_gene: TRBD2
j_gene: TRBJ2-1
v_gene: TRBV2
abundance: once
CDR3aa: CASRDGRTSAYNEQFF
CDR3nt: TGTGCCAGCAGAGACGGGAGGACTAGCGCGTACAATGAGCAGTTCTTC

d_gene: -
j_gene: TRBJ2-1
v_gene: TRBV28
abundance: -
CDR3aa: CASSLGGSSYNEQFF
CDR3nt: TGTGCCAGCAGTTTAGGGGGGTCCTCCTACAATGAGCAGTTCTTC

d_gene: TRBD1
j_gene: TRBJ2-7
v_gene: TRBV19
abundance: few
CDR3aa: CASSYGGQGTFEQYF
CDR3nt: TGTGCCAGTAGTTACGGAGGACAGGGAACTTTCGAGCAGTACTTC

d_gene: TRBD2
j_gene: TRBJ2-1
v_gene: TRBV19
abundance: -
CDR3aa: CASSIQTSGSFNEQFF
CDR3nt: TGTGCCAGTAGTATACAGACTAGCGGGAGCTTCAATGAGCAGTTCTTC

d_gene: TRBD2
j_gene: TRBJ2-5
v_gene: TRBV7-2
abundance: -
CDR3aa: CASSLVAGERETQYF
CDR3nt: TGTGCCAGCAGCTTGGTAGCGGGAGAGAGGGAGACCCAGTACTTC

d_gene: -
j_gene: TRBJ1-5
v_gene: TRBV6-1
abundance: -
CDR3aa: CASSGNLGLGQPQHF
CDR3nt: TGTGCCAGCAGTGGTAACTTGGGGCTGGGACAGCCCCAGCATTTT

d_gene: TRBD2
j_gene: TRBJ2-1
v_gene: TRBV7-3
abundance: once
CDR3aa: CASSGGSGNNEQFF
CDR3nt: TGTGCCAGCAGCGGGGGAAGCGGGAACAATGAGCAGTTCTTC

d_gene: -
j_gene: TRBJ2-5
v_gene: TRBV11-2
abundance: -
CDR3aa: CASSPGPGETQYF
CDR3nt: TGTGCCAGCAGCCCGGGCCCCGGCGAGACCCAGTACTTC

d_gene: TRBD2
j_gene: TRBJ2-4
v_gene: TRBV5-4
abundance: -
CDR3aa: CASSRTRESLAKNIQYF
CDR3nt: TGTGCCAGCAGCAGGACTAGGGAATCACTAGCCAAAAACATTCAGTACTTC

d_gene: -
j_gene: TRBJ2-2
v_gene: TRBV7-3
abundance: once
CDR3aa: CASSGTATNTGELFF
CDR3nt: TGTGCCAGCAGCGGGACGGCTACGAACACCGGGGAGCTGTTTTTT

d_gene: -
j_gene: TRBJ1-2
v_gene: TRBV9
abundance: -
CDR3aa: CASSVGDTDYGYTF
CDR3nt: TGTGCCAGCAGCGTAGGGGACACAGACTATGGCTACACCTTC

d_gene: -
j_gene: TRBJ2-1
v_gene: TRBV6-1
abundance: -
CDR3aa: CASSPGTGSYNEQFF
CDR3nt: TGTGCCAGCAGTCCCGGGACCGGCTCCTACAATGAGCAGTTCTTC

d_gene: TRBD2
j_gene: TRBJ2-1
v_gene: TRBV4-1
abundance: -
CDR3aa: CASSQSGLAVDNEQFF
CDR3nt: TGCGCCAGCAGCCAGTCGGGACTAGCGGTTGACAATGAGCAGTTCTTC

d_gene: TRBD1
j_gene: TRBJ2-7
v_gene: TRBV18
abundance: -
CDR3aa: CASSSTGGYEQYF
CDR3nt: TGTGCCAGCTCATCGACAGGGGGCTACGAGCAGTACTTC

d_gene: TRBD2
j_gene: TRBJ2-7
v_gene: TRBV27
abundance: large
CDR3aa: CASSLRGLKGGYEQYF
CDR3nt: TGTGCCAGCAGTTTACGGGGACTAAAGGGCGGATACGAGCAGTACTTC

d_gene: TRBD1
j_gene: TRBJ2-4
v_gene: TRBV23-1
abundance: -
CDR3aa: CASSQSTGGQGFLDKNIQYF
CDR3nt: TGCGCCAGCAGTCAAAGCACTGGGGGACAGGGATTTCTAGACAAAAACATTCAGTACTTC

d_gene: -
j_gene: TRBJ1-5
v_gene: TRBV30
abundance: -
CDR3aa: CAWSGKGLFNQPQHF
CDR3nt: TGTGCCTGGAGTGGTAAGGGGTTATTCAATCAGCCCCAGCATTTT

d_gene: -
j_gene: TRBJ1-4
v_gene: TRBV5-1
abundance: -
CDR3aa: CASSSNSGENEKLFF
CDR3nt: TGCGCCAGCAGTTCTAACTCGGGGGAGAATGAAAAACTGTTTTTT

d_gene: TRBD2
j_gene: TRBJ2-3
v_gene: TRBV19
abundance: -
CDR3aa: CASRGHLGLAGVTDTQYF
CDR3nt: TGTGCCAGTAGGGGCCATCTGGGACTAGCGGGAGTCACAGATACGCAGTATTTT

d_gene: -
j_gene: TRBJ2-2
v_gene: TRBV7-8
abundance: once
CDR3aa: CASSLPARGYTGELFF
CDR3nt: TGTGCCAGCAGCTTACCGGCTCGAGGGTATACCGGGGAGCTGTTTTTT

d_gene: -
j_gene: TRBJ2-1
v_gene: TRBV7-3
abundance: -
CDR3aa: CASSTQEGDEQFF
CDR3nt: TGTGCCAGCAGCACCCAGGAGGGGGATGAGCAGTTCTTC

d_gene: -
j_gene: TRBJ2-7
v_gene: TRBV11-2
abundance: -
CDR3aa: CASSPGATYEQYF
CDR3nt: TGTGCCAGCAGTCCCGGGGCGACCTACGAGCAGTACTTC

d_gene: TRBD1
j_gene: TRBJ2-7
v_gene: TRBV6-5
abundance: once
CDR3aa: CASRSQGHKNEQYF
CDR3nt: TGTGCCAGCAGGTCACAGGGGCATAAAAACGAGCAGTACTTC

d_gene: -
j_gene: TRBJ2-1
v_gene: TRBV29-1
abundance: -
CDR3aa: CSVGTPGQFF
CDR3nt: TGCAGCGTTGGTACGCCAGGGCAGTTCTTC

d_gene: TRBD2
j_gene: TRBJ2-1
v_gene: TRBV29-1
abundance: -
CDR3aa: CSGSRGFYNEQFF
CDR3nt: TGCAGCGGGTCGCGGGGGTTCTACAATGAGCAGTTCTTC

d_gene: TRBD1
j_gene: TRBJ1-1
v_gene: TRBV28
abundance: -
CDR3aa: CASSLVGTGGTEAFF
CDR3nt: TGTGCCAGCAGTTTGGTCGGGACAGGGGGCACTGAAGCTTTCTTT

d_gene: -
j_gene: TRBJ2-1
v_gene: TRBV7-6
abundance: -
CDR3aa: CASSFRAPYPNEQFF
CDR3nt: TGTGCCAGCAGCTTCCGGGCGCCTTATCCGAATGAGCAGTTCTTC

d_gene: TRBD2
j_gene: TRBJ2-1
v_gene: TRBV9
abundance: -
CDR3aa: CASSVRSGGLNEQFF
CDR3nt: TGTGCCAGCAGCGTAAGGTCGGGAGGGCTTAATGAGCAGTTCTTC

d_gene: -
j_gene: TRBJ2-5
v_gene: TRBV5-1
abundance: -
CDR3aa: CASSLGYQGKTQYF
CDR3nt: TGCGCCAGCAGCTTGGGGTACCAGGGGAAGACCCAGTACTTC

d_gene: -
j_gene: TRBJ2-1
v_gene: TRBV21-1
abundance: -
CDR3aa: CASSSALATPSDNEQFF
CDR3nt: TGTGCCAGCAGTTCCGCTTTAGCTACACCATCCGACAATGAGCAGTTCTTC

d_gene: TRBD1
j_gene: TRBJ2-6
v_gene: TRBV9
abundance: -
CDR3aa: CASSRTGTGRSGANVLTF
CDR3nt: TGTGCCAGCAGCCGAACTGGGACAGGCCGCTCTGGGGCCAACGTCCTGACTTTC

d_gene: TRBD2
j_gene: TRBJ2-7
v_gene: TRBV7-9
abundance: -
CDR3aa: CASSQAASGRIYEQYF
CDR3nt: TGTGCCAGCAGCCAGGCAGCTAGCGGGAGGATCTACGAGCAGTACTTC

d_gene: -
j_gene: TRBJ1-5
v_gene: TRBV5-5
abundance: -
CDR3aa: CASSNGSTQHF
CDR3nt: TGTGCCAGCAGCAATGGGAGTACTCAGCATTTT